This entry features one T cell receptor beta chain sequence. The antigen is unknown. Repertoires were generated with immunoSEQ multiplex PCR, while TCRdb's copy carries only in-frame clones and drops some. The repertoire holds 85,000 or so clones, with just over 85% as singletons. V lost 1 base, J lost 3 bases, and 9 bases lay in between. This CDR3 comprises 14 residues. The germline gives CDR1 MDHEN, CDR2 SYDVKM. This entry belongs to a study of OX40 agonist ivuxolimab in advanced cancers. Study-wide results and caveats: CD8+ T cells were the subset that, on average, had more expanded clones than CD4+.

The sequence was collected from an adult with an advanced solid tumor such as melanoma, head and neck, liver or kidney cancer. The sample consisted of CD4+ or CD8+ T cells sorted from blood, taken in a trial of the OX40 agonist ivuxolimab. The rearrangement uses TRBV28 and TRBJ1-2; D is unresolved. CDR3 in amino acids: CASSLSQAYYGYTF. The DNA of the CDR3 is TGTGCCAGCAGTTTATCGCAGGCTTACTATGGCTACACCTTC.